This entry describes one T cell receptor beta chain. V lost 0 bases and J lost 1, with 7 bases in between. The CDR3 is made up of 15 amino acids. CDR1 and CDR2 from the germline V gene are ENHRY and SYGVKD. The data derive from a study of shared clonotypes between healthy human individuals. In the original workflow: Junction-only sequences without quality scores came from ImmunoSEQ, so filtering differed. The repertoire was sequenced with immunoSEQ multiplex PCR; TCRdb's copy has only in-frame clones and lacks some. The V and J calls and clone size were taken over from that table, and D and trimming were inferred from the DNA. This sample has 2 million to 3 million clones, with around 90% found just once.

Specimen: naive CD4+ T cells sorted from blood. Subset noted: CD45RA+ positively selected. This TCR came from a man aged 18 to 29 in good health. The chain is built from TRBV10-3 and TRBJ1-5; no definite D call. The CDR3 reads CAISESGESNQPQHF. The CDR3 DNA reads TGTGCCATCAGTGAGTCAGGTGAGAGCAATCAGCCCCAGCATTTT.